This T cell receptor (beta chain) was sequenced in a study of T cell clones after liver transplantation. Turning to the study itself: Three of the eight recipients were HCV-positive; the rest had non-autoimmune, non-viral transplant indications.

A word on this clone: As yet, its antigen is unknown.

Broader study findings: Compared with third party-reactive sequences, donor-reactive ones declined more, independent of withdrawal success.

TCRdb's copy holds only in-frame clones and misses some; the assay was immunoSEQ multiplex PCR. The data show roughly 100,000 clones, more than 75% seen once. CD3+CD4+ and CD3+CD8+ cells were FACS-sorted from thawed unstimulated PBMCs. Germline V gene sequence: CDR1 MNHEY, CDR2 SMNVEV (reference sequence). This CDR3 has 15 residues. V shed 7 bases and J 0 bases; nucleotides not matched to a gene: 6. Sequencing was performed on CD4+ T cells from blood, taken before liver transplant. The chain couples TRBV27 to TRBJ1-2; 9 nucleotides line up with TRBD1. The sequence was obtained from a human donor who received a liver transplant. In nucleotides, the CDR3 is TGTGCCAGCAAGCACAGGGACAGGGCTAACTATGGCTACACCTTC. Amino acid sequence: CASKHRDRANYGYTF.